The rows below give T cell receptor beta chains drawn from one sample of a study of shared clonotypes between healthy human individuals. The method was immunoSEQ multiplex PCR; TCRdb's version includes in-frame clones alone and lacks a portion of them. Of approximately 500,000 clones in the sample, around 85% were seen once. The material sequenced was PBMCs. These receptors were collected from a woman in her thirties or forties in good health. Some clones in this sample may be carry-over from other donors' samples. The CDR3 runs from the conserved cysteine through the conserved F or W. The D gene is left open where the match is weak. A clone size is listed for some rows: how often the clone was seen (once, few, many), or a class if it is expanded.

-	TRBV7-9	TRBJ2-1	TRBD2	CASSLSLAANEQFF	TGTGCCAGCAGCTTGTCTCTAGCGGCGAATGAGCAGTTCTTC
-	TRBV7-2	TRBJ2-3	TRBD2	CASSSRLAGGSTDTQYF	TGTGCCAGCAGCTCCCGACTAGCGGGGGGGAGCACAGATACGCAGTATTTT
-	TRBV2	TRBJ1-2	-	CASRAGWGYGPWSNYGYTF	TGTGCCAGCAGGGCCGGGTGGGGATATGGTCCCTGGTCTAACTATGGCTACACCTTC
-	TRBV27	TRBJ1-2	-	CASSLSGNSYGYTF	TGTGCCAGCAGTTTATCAGGGAACAGCTATGGCTACACCTTC
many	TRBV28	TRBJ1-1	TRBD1	CASRIDRGLLNTEAFF	TGTGCCAGCAGAATCGACAGGGGGCTATTGAACACTGAAGCTTTCTTT
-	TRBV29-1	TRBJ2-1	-	CSSGGGTYNEQFF	TGCAGCTCCGGGGGCGGAACCTACAATGAGCAGTTCTTC
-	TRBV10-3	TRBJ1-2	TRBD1	CAISGQGNGYTF	TGTGCCATCAGTGGACAGGGTAATGGCTACACCTTC
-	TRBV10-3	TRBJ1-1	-	CATRFVLGNTEAFF	TGTGCCACCCGGTTTGTGTTAGGGAACACTGAAGCTTTCTTT
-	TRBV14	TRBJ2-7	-	CASSQLRAQQNEQYF	TGTGCCAGCAGCCAGCTCAGGGCACAACAGAACGAGCAGTACTTC
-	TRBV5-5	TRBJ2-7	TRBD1	CASSLTGDYEQYF	TGTGCCAGCAGCCTGACAGGGGACTACGAGCAGTACTTC
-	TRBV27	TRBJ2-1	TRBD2	CASSLTAGSRNEQFF	TGTGCCAGCAGTCTCACAGCGGGATCTCGCAATGAGCAGTTCTTC
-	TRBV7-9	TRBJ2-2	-	CASRATKPQNTGELFF	TGTGCCAGCCGTGCCACAAAACCCCAGAACACCGGGGAGCTGTTTTTT
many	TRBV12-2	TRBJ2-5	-	CASRLGGQDVQYF	TGTGCAAGTCGCTTAGGGGGGCAGGACGTTCAGTACTTC
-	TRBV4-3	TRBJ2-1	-	CASSQGYRVSEQFF	TGCGCCAGCAGCCAGGGGTACAGGGTCAGTGAGCAGTTCTTC
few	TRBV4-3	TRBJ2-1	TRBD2	CASSQGTSGFLSSYNEQFF	TGCGCCAGCAGCCAAGGGACTAGCGGTTTCCTGAGCTCCTACAATGAGCAGTTCTTC
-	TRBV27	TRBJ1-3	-	CASRLASGNTIYF	TGTGCCTCCCGGCTGGCCTCTGGAAACACCATATATTTT
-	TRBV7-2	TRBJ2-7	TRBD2	CASSLEGLVPYEQYF	TGTGCCAGCAGCTTAGAGGGACTAGTCCCCTACGAGCAGTACTTC
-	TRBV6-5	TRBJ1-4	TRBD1	CASSYGDRVGEKLFF	TGTGCCAGCAGTTACGGGGACAGGGTTGGGGAAAAACTGTTTTTT
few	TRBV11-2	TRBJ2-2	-	CASSLLGGGGELFF	TGTGCCAGCAGCCTACTGGGGGGTGGCGGGGAGCTGTTTTTT
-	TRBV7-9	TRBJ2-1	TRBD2	CASSLVPGMWTRPYNEQFF	TGTGCCAGCAGCTTAGTCCCGGGCATGTGGACTAGACCGTACAATGAGCAGTTCTTC
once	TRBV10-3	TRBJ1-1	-	CAISDSRNTEAFF	TGTGCCATCAGTGACAGCAGAAACACTGAAGCTTTCTTT
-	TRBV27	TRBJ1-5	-	CASSLNGQSNQPQHF	TGTGCCAGCAGTTTGAATGGACAGAGCAATCAGCCCCAGCATTTT
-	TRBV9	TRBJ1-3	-	CASSVAPGIGNTIYF	TGTGCCAGCAGCGTAGCGCCAGGAATCGGAAACACCATATATTTT
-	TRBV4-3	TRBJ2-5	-	CASSQDIGGRQETQYF	TGCGCCAGCAGCCAAGATATTGGTGGCAGACAAGAGACCCAGTACTTC
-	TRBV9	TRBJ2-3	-	CASSVVTDTQYF	TGTGCCAGCAGCGTAGTAACAGATACGCAGTATTTT
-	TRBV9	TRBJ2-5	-	CASSRALWASVQETQYF	TGTGCCAGCAGCAGGGCCCTTTGGGCTAGCGTACAAGAGACCCAGTACTTC
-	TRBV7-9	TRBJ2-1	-	CASSLVGGAPYNEQFF	TGTGCCAGCAGCTTAGTCGGCGGGGCCCCCTACAATGAGCAGTTCTTC
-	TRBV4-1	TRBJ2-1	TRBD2	CASSQDRGLMNEQFF	TGCGCCAGCAGCCAAGATAGGGGACTAATGAATGAGCAGTTCTTC
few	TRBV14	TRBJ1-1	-	CASSRGRSTEAFF	TGTGCCAGCAGCCGGGGGAGGTCGACTGAAGCTTTCTTT
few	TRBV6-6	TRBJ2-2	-	CASSSDRNTGELFF	TGTGCCAGCAGTTCGGACAGGAACACCGGGGAGCTGTTTTTT
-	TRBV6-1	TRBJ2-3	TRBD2	CASSEARTSGFTDTQYF	TGTGCCAGCAGTGAAGCGCGAACTAGCGGGTTCACAGATACGCAGTATTTT
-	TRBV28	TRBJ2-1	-	CASTRGANEQFF	TGTGCCAGCACCCGGGGGGCCAATGAGCAGTTCTTC
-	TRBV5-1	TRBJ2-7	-	CASSLTPGTSYEQYF	TGCGCCAGCAGCTTGACTCCCGGGACCTCGTACGAGCAGTACTTC